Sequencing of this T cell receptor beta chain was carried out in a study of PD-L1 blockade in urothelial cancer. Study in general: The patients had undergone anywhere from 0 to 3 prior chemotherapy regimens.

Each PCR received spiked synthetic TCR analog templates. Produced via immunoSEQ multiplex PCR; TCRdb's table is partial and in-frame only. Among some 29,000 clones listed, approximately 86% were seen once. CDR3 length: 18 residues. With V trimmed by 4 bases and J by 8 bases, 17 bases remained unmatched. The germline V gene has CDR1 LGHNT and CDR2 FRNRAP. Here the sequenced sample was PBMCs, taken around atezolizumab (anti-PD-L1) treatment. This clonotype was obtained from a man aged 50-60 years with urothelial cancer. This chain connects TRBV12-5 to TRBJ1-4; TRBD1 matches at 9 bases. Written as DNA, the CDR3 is TGTGCTAGTGGTTGGACCGGGACAGGGTCTGGAAGAAGGGAAAAACTGTTTTTT. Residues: CASGWTGTGSGRREKLFF.